Shown below are 21 T cell receptor beta chains from a single sample sequenced in a study of post-analysis software for immune sequencing data. Tagging with unique molecular identifiers was a feature of the TCR beta cDNA libraries. TCRdb reprocessed the PCR reads with MiXCR, giving one entry per CDR3 protein. The sample comprises under 900,000 distinct CDR3 sequences, roughly half of which are singletons, and roughly 4.4% rests with the top ten. These TCRs' antigens remain unknown. Study-wide results and limits: TRBV5-6, TRBV5-1 and TRBV20-1 were among 4 or 5 TRBV segments more frequent in patients than controls.

Sequenced input: blood. These receptors were collected from a girl aged 5-17 years with multiple sclerosis.

This clonotype was counted between two and nine times. The chain joins TRBV20-1 to TRBJ2-5; perhaps TRBD1 as D (5 bases). The V gene lost 0 bases and the J gene lost 2 bases, with 13 bases spanning the gap. This CDR3 is 15 amino acids long. The germline V gene has CDR1 DFQATT and CDR2 SNEGSKA (reference sequence). The CDR3 coding sequence is TGCAGTGCTAGAGAGGGGCGGCCAGGACAAGAGACCCAGTACTTC. Amino acid sequence: CSAREGRPGQETQYF.

V is TRBV12-3 or TRBV12-4 and J is TRBJ1-1; 7 bases are shared with TRBD1. The V and J ends lost 7 bases and 11 bases, in that order; junction bases with no gene match: 10. The CDR3 runs 12 residues. The CDR3 DNA reads as TGTGCCAGCAATCGGGACAGACTACCGGCTTTCTTT. Translation: CASNRDRLPAFF.

The chain carries TRBV7-9 and TRBJ2-1; D possibly matches TRBD1 or TRBD2 (5 bases each). The CDR3 is 15 residues long. Germline CDR1 and CDR2: SEHNR and FQNEAQ (reference sequence). Trimming removed 4 bases at V and 6 bases at J, with 16 bases between. CDR3 loop: CASSSPTGRGNEQFF. Written as DNA, the CDR3 is TGTGCCAGCAGCTCTCCGACGGGAAGGGGCAATGAGCAGTTCTTC.

The chain has TRBV29-1 and TRBJ1-2, with D possibly TRBD1 on 6 matching bases. The germline V gene has CDR1 SQVTM and CDR2 ANQGSEA. The CDR3 spans 11 residues. Trimming shortened V by 4 bases and J by 7 bases, and 10 bases separated the two germline ends. CDR3: CSVGRGGGYTF. The CDR3 nucleotides read TGCAGCGTTGGCAGGGGCGGTGGCTACACCTTC.

This sequence joins TRBV27 and TRBJ2-7; 7 bases align to TRBD2. The CDR3 is 14 residues long. J was trimmed by 0 bases and V by 6 bases; bases with no gene match: 5. Germline CDR1 reads MNHEY; CDR2 reads SMNVEV (reference sequence). The chain's CDR3 is CASSGGLVSYEQYF. DNA of the CDR3: TGTGCCAGCAGCGGTGGACTAGTCTCCTACGAGCAGTACTTC.

This chain connects TRBV6-4 to TRBJ2-5, with 10 bases aligning to TRBD1. The J segment lost 11 bases and the V segment lost 5 bases, leaving 14 bases of the junction unmatched. Per germline, CDR1 MRHNA and CDR2 SNTAGT. CDR3 length: 15 residues. CDR3 sequence reads: CASSQGDRGYNEQYF. The CDR3 DNA sequence: TGTGCCAGCAGTCAGGGGGACAGGGGTTACAATGAGCAGTACTTC.

CDR3 in amino acids: CASTPGAGLNEQYF. Here the CDR3 DNA reads TGTGCCAGCACCCCGGGGGCAGGGCTCAACGAGCAGTACTTC. The rearrangement uses TRBV3-1 and TRBJ2-7; D may correspond to TRBD1 or TRBD2 (6 bases each). The V gene's germline CDR1 is LGHDT and CDR2 YNNKEL (reference sequence). Trimming took 7 bases from V and 5 from J, leaving 18 bases between them. This CDR3 contains 14 residues.

A word on this clonotype: Its ends do not fully match the called genes, so a read error is possible. The chain has TRBV12-3 or TRBV12-4 and TRBJ2-4; 7 bases are shared with TRBD2. The CDR3 loop spans 14 amino acids. CDR3: CASSTPSGQAGQYF. In nucleotides, the CDR3 is TGTGCTAGCAGTACTCCTAGCGGACAAGCGGGGCAGTACTTC.

The V call is TRBV5-1, the J call TRBJ2-7; 7 bases fit TRBD1. With V trimmed by 0 bases and J by 0 bases, 6 bases remained unmatched. The CDR3 contains 16 residues. CDR1 and CDR2 (germline): SGHRS, YFSETQ. The CDR3: CASSLGPRDSSYEQYF. DNA of the CDR3: TGCGCCAGCAGCTTGGGCCCTCGGGACAGCTCCTACGAGCAGTACTTC.

This rearrangement joins TRBV10-3 to TRBJ2-5, with 11 bases aligning to TRBD2. Losses at the gene ends were 4 bases for V and 1 base for J; bases not matched to a gene: 5. CDR1 and CDR2 (germline): ENHRY, SYGVKD. The CDR3 length is 16 residues. CDR3 sequence reads: CAISARLAGPQETQYF. The CDR3 DNA reads as TGTGCCATCAGTGCACGACTAGCGGGGCCCCAAGAGACCCAGTACTTC.

CDR3 region: CSALALRADEQYF. CDR3 in DNA: TGCAGTGCTCTCGCTTTGCGTGCTGACGAGCAGTACTTC. V gene TRBV20-1 combines with J gene TRBJ2-4; no firm D call. Judging by the DNA end, TRBJ2-7 fits better; the J call may be wrong. Germline CDR1 DFQATT, CDR2 SNEGSKA (reference sequence). The CDR3 has 13 residues.

The chain carries TRBV20-1 and TRBJ2-5; 7 nucleotides line up with TRBD1. The CDR3 totals 14 residues. Germline lookup yields CDR1 DFQATT and CDR2 SNEGSKA (reference sequence). The V gene end was trimmed by 4 bases and the J gene end by 3 bases; junction bases not matched to a gene: 8. CDR3: CSAIRGFGEETQYF. The CDR3 nucleotides are TGCAGTGCTATCAGGGGGTTTGGCGAAGAGACCCAGTACTTC.

This clonotype was counted a few times. The chain uses TRBV6-6 and TRBJ1-5; the D gene is possibly TRBD1 (5 bases). The germline V and J ends were trimmed by 0 bases and 5 bases, with 14 bases remaining between them. Germline assignment: CDR1 MNHNY and CDR2 SVGAGI (reference sequence). CDR3 length: 16 residues. The CDR3 loop is CASSYSLAEGHQPQHF. The CDR3 DNA sequence: TGTGCCAGCAGTTACTCGTTGGCCGAGGGACATCAGCCCCAGCATTTT.

This clonotype appeared a few times. The V and J genes are TRBV20-1 and TRBJ2-7; no clear D gene. Germline V gives CDR1 DFQATT, CDR2 SNEGSKA (reference sequence). CDR3 length: 14 residues. V lost 7 bases, J lost 2 bases, and 18 bases lay in between. The CDR3 coding sequence is TGCAGTGTCCAAAGACGCATCCCGGCCTACGAGCAGTACTTC. Protein: CSVQRRIPAYEQYF.

This sequence joins TRBV28 and TRBJ2-7, with a tentative D call TRBD1 (6 bases). This CDR3 has 14 residues. Germline CDR1 reads MDHEN; CDR2 reads SYDVKM. V was cut by 2 bases and J by 2 bases, with 10 bases left in between. CDR3 protein: CASSLPRGAYEQYF. The CDR3 DNA sequence: TGTGCCAGCAGTTTACCCAGGGGAGCCTACGAGCAGTACTTC.

The sample holds a few counts of this clonotype. The chain uses TRBV7-9 and TRBJ2-7; TRBD2 agrees at 8 bases. The CDR3 is 16 residues long. Germline CDR1 and CDR2: SEHNR and FQNEAQ (reference sequence). Trimming took 4 bases from V and 4 from J; bases not matched to a gene: 12. The CDR3 region is CASSSDWGGRSYEQYF. The DNA for the CDR3 is TGTGCCAGCAGCTCCGATTGGGGCGGGAGGTCATACGAGCAGTACTTC.

The CDR3, as DNA: TGCAGCGCCTCAGACGGCAGGGGGTGTGATACGCAGTATTTT. The encoded protein is CSASDGRGCDTQYF. The chain uses TRBV29-1 and TRBJ2-3; 7 nucleotides match TRBD1. The CDR3 covers 14 residues. J was trimmed by 6 bases and V by 7 bases; bases with no gene match: 13. CDR1 SQVTM and CDR2 ANQGSEA come from the germline V gene.

The rearrangement uses TRBV29-1 and TRBJ2-5, with D unclear. Germline CDR1 reads SQVTM; CDR2 reads ANQGSEA. The length of the CDR3 is 11 residues. V dropped 4 bases and J dropped 11 bases, with 14 bases sitting between them. The CDR3 nucleotides read TGCAGCGTTGTAGGTAGCTCTGGGCAGTACTTC. Residues: CSVVGSSGQYF.

The chain uses TRBV7-2 and TRBJ2-7; no clear D. The CDR3 loop spans 14 amino acids. V gave up 5 bases and J gave up 4 bases, with 15 bases separating them. CDR1 is SGHTA and CDR2 is FQGNSA in the germline V gene. The CDR3, as DNA: TGTGCCAGCAGCCCCGGGCCCCATCGGTACGAGCAGTACTTC. Encoded protein: CASSPGPHRYEQYF.

This clonotype was seen a handful of times. The J gene is TRBJ1-2, the V gene TRBV12-3 or TRBV12-4; D perhaps matches TRBD1 (5 bases). Deletions cut 5 bases from V and 8 bases from J, with 12 bases between. The CDR3 length is 12 residues. CDR3 nucleotides: TGTGCCAGCAGTCCACTGTGGGGCGGCTACACCTTC. This sequence encodes CASSPLWGGYTF.

This clonotype was picked up one time. This CDR3 reads CASSPWRSGRSNEQFF. DNA for the CDR3: TGTGCCAGCAGCCCGTGGCGTAGCGGGAGATCCAATGAGCAGTTCTTC. The genes are TRBV9 and TRBJ2-1; 9 bases line up with TRBD2. Per germline, CDR1 SGDLS and CDR2 YYNGEE. CDR3 length: 16 residues. Losses at the gene ends were 4 bases for V and 6 bases for J; bases not matched to a gene: 11.